The rows below give T cell receptor beta chains drawn from one sample of a study of blood T cell repertoires in COVID-19. TCRdb's table, derived via immunoSEQ multiplex PCR, lists solely in-frame clones and lacks some. The table lists roughly 240,000 clones, about 82% of them singletons, with 9.1% in the top ten. Sequencing used PBMCs or T cells enriched from blood (not recorded which). These receptor sequences come from a woman in her forties or fifties with acute COVID-19. The conserved cysteine and the conserved F or W are not part of the CDR3 here.

J: TRBJ2-7
V: TRBV5-1
CDR3: ASSLGQGIDEQY

J: TRBJ2-7
V: TRBV6-1
CDR3: ASSEYYEQY

J: TRBJ1-1
V: TRBV5-1
CDR3: ASSLIQGANTEAF

J: TRBJ2-3
V: TRBV5-1
CDR3: ASRLLGTSGGTDTQY

J: TRBJ2-1
V: TRBV4-1
CDR3: ASSQGAATSGEWNEQF

J: TRBJ1-6
V: TRBV7-9
CDR3: ASSSASGSGFFSPLH

J: TRBJ2-7
V: TRBV19
CDR3: ASSVGTARGEQY

J: TRBJ1-2
V: TRBV5-1
CDR3: ASSLGTGLMYGYT

J: TRBJ2-1
V: TRBV7-8
CDR3: ASSLPGQTYNEQF

J: TRBJ1-5
V: TRBV25-1
CDR3: ASSEGRAGGYSNQPQH

J: TRBJ1-2
V: TRBV29-1
CDR3: SVEGGQGDNGYT

J: TRBJ1-1
V: TRBV7-9
CDR3: ASSSGRVNTEAF

J: TRBJ1-4
V: TRBV25-1
CDR3: ASSYQDRVSNEKLF

J: TRBJ1-1
V: TRBV7-9
CDR3: ASSLTSNTEAF

J: TRBJ1-2
V: TRBV19
CDR3: ASNPGTGGTNYGYT

J: TRBJ1-2
V: TRBV6-5
CDR3: ASSYSSGRLGYGYT

J: TRBJ2-1
V: TRBV2
CDR3: ASTPGLAVYNEQF

J: TRBJ1-1
V: TRBV29-1
CDR3: SSQAGLNTEAF

J: TRBJ2-2
V: TRBV6-5
CDR3: ASSYSFLNTGELF

J: TRBJ2-1
V: TRBV2
CDR3: ATRPGGLYNEQF

J: TRBJ2-2
V: TRBV19
CDR3: ASSILGTFTGELF

J: TRBJ1-2
V: TRBV6-2/TRBV6-3
CDR3: ASSYLLTRVDYGYT

J: TRBJ2-5
V: TRBV5-1
CDR3: ASSYGLAGGKETQY

J: TRBJ1-2
V: TRBV6-5
CDR3: ASRPTGGDLGGYT

J: TRBJ1-1
V: TRBV9
CDR3: ASSPTPGRPEAF

J: TRBJ1-3
V: TRBV11-2
CDR3: ASSLDRTAGGNTIY

J: TRBJ1-3
V: TRBV7-2
CDR3: ASSSGGTAGNTIY

J: TRBJ1-2
V: TRBV5-4
CDR3: ASSLAGPGGGYT

J: TRBJ1-5
V: TRBV7-6
CDR3: ASSLAANQPQH

J: TRBJ1-2
V: TRBV7-9
CDR3: ASSLLQGHYGYT

J: TRBJ1-4
V: TRBV19
CDR3: ASRGTATNEKLF

J: TRBJ2-2
V: TRBV4-1
CDR3: ASSQEPPGGASTGELF

J: TRBJ2-6
V: TRBV30
CDR3: AWTLAGGSGANVLT

J: TRBJ1-1
V: TRBV18
CDR3: ASSPDARTGRTF

J: TRBJ1-4
V: TRBV5-1
CDR3: ASSSSAPTNEKLF

J: TRBJ2-7
V: TRBV5-1
CDR3: ASSILSQRGPYEQY

J: TRBJ2-2
V: TRBV6-2/TRBV6-3
CDR3: ASSTTGTTNTGELF

J: TRBJ1-3
V: TRBV2
CDR3: ASTKEDRY

J: TRBJ1-4
V: TRBV7-9
CDR3: ASSLFQGGEKLF

J: TRBJ2-1
V: TRBV11-2
CDR3: ASSLHRGNTNEQF